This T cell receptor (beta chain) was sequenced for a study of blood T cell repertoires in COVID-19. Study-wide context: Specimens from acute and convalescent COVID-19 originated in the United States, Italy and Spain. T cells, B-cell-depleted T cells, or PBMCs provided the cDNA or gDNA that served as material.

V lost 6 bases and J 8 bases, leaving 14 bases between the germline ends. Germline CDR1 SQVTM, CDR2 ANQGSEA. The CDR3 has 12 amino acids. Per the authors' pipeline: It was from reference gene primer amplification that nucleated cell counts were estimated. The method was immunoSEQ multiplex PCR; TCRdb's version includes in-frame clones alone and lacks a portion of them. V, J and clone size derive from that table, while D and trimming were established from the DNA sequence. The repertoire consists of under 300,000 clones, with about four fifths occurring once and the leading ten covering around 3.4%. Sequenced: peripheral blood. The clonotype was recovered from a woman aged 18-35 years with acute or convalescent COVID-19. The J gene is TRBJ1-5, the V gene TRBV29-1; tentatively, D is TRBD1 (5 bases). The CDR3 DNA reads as TGCAGCGTGGGGGACTTGTGGAAGCCCCAGCATTTT. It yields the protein CSVGDLWKPQHF.